This TCR beta chain was recovered during a study of T cell responses to AZD1222 COVID-19 vaccine. Concerning this clone itself: Its cognate antigen is unknown.

General observations from the study: Two AZD1222 administrations were followed by greater Spike-specific TCR breadth and depth. Among vaccine-associated CD4 TCRs, coverage spanned spike, with dominance at 160-218 and 743-854. Targeting of unmutated variant regions was reportedly seen in nearly half of spike-specific TCRs. Just a handful of people given AZD1222 tested seropositive at baseline.

The CDR3 totals 13 residues. Trimming removed 9 bases from V and 3 bases from J, with 12 bases in between. CDR1 and CDR2 from the germline V gene are LNHDA and SQIVND (reference sequence). Libraries were prepared by immunoSEQ multiplex PCR; TCRdb keeps only in-frame clonotypes and omits some of them. Of about 120,000 clones listed, roughly 90% are singletons. This TCR was sampled from an adult in good health. The chain combines TRBV19 with TRBJ1-5; D may be TRBD1 (5 bases). Sequencing was performed on peripheral blood, taken on day 0 of AZD1222 vaccination. This CDR3 reads CASKWGYNQPQHF. The DNA for the CDR3 is TGTGCCAGCAAGTGGGGCTACAATCAGCCCCAGCATTTT.